This record covers a single T cell receptor (beta chain). The sample comes from a study of blood T cell repertoires in COVID-19. Trimming shortened V by 2 bases and J by 2 bases, and 10 bases separated the two germline ends. The CDR3 sequence is 15 residues long. CDR1 is SGHVS, CDR2 FQNEAQ, per germline. TCRdb's table, derived via immunoSEQ multiplex PCR, lists solely in-frame clones and lacks some. The sample consists of 200,000 or so clones, 60% to 80% of them appearing once. The TCR originated in a man between 60 and 75 years old with active or convalescent COVID-19. The sample taken for sequencing was peripheral blood. V and J are TRBV7-8 and TRBJ2-1, with D possibly being TRBD2 (6 bases). In nucleotides, the CDR3 is TGTGCCAGCAGCTTAACAGGAGGGACCTACAATGAGCAGTTCTTC. It is translated as CASSLTGGTYNEQFF.